The clone carrying this T cell receptor (beta chain) was detected only a few times. The antigen is unknown. The sample is drawn from a study of cytomegalovirus exposure and HLA in healthy donors. General study results and limits: Later work showed greater clonal expansion in HLA-associated TCR beta chains than in equally common others. In an earlier analysis, in under 700 donors, most V segments appeared productive either ~87% or ~30% of the time.

The PCR used 60 Vbeta and 13 Jbeta primers. Sequenced by immunoSEQ multiplex PCR; TCRdb stores in-frame clones only, minus some. Of 100,000 to 150,000 clones in the sample, 80% were seen once. Healthy bone marrow donors made up the donors. The V and J ends lost 10 bases and 1 base, in that order; junction bases with no gene match: 5. The CDR3 loop spans 13 amino acids. Germline CDR1 reads MNHEY; CDR2 reads SMNVEV (reference sequence). The receptor's source is a man aged 35-49 years in good health and CMV-seronegative. The gene calls are TRBV27 and TRBJ2-3; TRBD2 matches at 7 bases. What was sequenced was PBMCs. The CDR3 sequence: CATKRGRTDTQYF. The CDR3 DNA reads as TGTGCCACTAAGCGGGGCCGCACAGATACGCAGTATTTT.